Reported below is one T cell receptor (beta chain). No antigen is known for it. The data were obtained in a study of shared clonotypes between healthy human individuals. General study results and limits: The sharing of 4.5% to 5% of naive CD4 clonotypes was seen across a handful of donors.

The table came from immunoSEQ multiplex PCR; TCRdb's copy has only in-frame clones and leaves some out. Altogether hundreds of thousands of clones are present, nearly 97% being singletons, with the ten largest covering around 0.097%. CD45RO-negative, CCR7-selected cells formed the naive CD8 fraction, which excluded terminally differentiated effector memory CD45RA+ cells. All the donors were Caucasian adults who lived in Nashville, Tennessee. The sequence was obtained from a woman aged 25 to 45 in good health. The sequenced sample consisted of naive CD8+ T cells sorted from blood.

The CDR3 spells CASTDEEAKNIQYF. The CDR3 DNA reads as TGTGCCAGCACCGACGAAGAAGCCAAAAACATTCAGTACTTC. This chain uses TRBV11-2 with TRBJ2-4; D not certain. Trimming removed 7 bases from V and 0 bases from J, with 10 bases in between. The germline V gene has CDR1 SGHAT and CDR2 FQNNGV. The CDR3 length is 14 residues.